The T cell receptor (beta chain) under discussion was sequenced for a study of identical twins. Findings of the study overall: Beta out-of-frame sequences showed weaker excess twin sharing.

Notes on this clonotype: The antigen remains unidentified.

One entry per CDR3 protein, called by TCRdb with MiXCR from the 5' RACE reads. Among fewer than 900,000 distinct CDR3 sequences, roughly 18% were seen once, and the ten largest hold less than 15%. The CDR3 loop spans 12 amino acids. V shed 6 bases and J shed 4 bases, with 12 bases lying between them. Per germline, CDR1 SQVTM and CDR2 ANQGSEA. A further study also used this sample, focusing on T cells expressing NK-cell markers. Turning to that study: NKG2C+ dominant clonotype frequencies in roughly six donors were roughly 1.0-7.5% of CD8+ T cells. HCMV specificity was not established for the expanded NKG2C+ T cell clones.

Input material: PBMCs. This clonotype originated in a woman between 18 and 30 years old in good health. The V call is TRBV29-1, the J call TRBJ1-1; D gene unclear. The DNA of the CDR3 is TGCAGCGTAGGCCTGGGAATCACTGAAGCTTTCTTT. Translation: CSVGLGITEAFF.